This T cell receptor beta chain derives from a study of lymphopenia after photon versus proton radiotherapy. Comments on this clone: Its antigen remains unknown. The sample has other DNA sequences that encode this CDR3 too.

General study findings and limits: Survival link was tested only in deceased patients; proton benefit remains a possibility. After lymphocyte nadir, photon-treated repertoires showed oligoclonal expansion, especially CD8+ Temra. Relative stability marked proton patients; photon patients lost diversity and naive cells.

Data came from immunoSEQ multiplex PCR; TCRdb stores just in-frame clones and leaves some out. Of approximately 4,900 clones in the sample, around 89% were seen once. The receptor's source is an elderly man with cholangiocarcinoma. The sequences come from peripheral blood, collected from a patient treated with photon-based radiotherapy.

Written as DNA, the CDR3 is TGCGCCAGCAGCTTGGCCGGGGCAGGGGACACAGATACGCAGTATTTT. Residues: CASSLAGAGDTDTQYF. The chain couples TRBV5-1 to TRBJ2-3, with D maybe TRBD1 (6 bases). This CDR3 is 16 amino acids long. The V and J ends lost 0 bases and 2 bases respectively, with 13 bases between them. Germline V gene sequence: CDR1 SGHRS, CDR2 YFSETQ.